The source of this TCR beta chain is a study of cytomegalovirus exposure and HLA in healthy donors. V shed 4 bases and J 4 bases; nucleotides not matched to a gene: 6. CDR1 MNHEY and CDR2 SMNVEV come from the germline V gene (reference sequence). The CDR3 is made up of 15 amino acids. Measured with immunoSEQ multiplex PCR; TCRdb has only the in-frame clones, and not every one. The sample has more than 250,000 clones; about nine tenths are singletons. This clone has only one observation. Its matching antigen is unknown. General study results and limits: Reports showed the classifier diagnosing cytomegalovirus status with high specificity and sensitivity.

Sequenced sample: PBMCs. The TCR originated in a woman between 25 and 40 years old in good health and CMV-seropositive. The chain uses TRBV27 and TRBJ2-1; 8 nucleotides match TRBD2. The CDR3: CASSSPAGAYNEQFF. In DNA form, the CDR3 reads TGTGCCAGCAGTTCACCAGCGGGAGCATACAATGAGCAGTTCTTC.